The 21 T cell receptor beta chains presented below share a single source sample, sequenced in a study of T cells after yellow fever vaccination (dated by TCRdb to the late 2010s). What the treatment or condition label conveys for this sample: live attenuated yellow fever vaccine strain. The library was made by 5' RACE. Sequencing took place on an Illumina NovaSeq 6000. Through fastp at Q25 and MiXCR, TCRdb rebuilt clones from the public reads, retaining in-frame beta chains. Rows matching on CDR3 protein sequence are summarized as one entry with the most common DNA and genes. The sample table holds under 200,000 distinct CDR3 sequences, of which approximately 10% were seen once. The ten largest clones represent just over 35% of the sample. Sample: CD8+ T cells sorted from PBMCs, taken 15 days after the yellow fever booster vaccination. These receptors were taken from a man younger than 35 who received the YFV17D yellow fever vaccine.

The V and J genes are TRBV11-2 and TRBJ2-1; TRBD1 matches 7 bases. J lost 6 bases, V lost 7 bases, and 12 bases had no gene match. CDR1 and CDR2 (germline): SGHAT, FQNNGV. The CDR3 totals 15 residues. CDR3 sequence reads: CASNFRPDRPNEQFF. The CDR3 nucleotides are TGTGCCAGCAACTTCCGACCGGACAGGCCCAATGAGCAGTTCTTC. Drawing the rest from reference TRBV11-2 and TRBJ2-1, the complete variable domain is EAGVAQSPRYKIIEKRQSVAFWCNPISGHATLYWYQQILGQGPKLLIQFQNNGVVDDSQLPKDRFSAERLKGVDSTLKIQPAKLEDSAVYLCASNFRPDRPNEQFFGPGTRLTVL.

This clonotype was recorded a few times. The V and J genes are TRBV2 and TRBJ2-5; tentative D call: TRBD1 (6 bases). Trimming pared 4 bases from V and 3 bases from J, leaving 21 bases between. The CDR3 has 17 amino acids. Germline values: CDR1 SNHLY, CDR2 FYNNEI. This CDR3 reads CASSGRAGRGYKETQYF. CDR3 DNA: TGTGCCAGCAGTGGAAGGGCAGGCAGGGGATACAAAGAGACCCAGTACTTC.

This clonotype was seen ten or more times. This chain joins TRBV29-1 and TRBJ2-7; a weak D match, TRBD1 (7 bases). The V gene lost 4 bases and the J gene lost 0 bases, with 13 bases spanning the gap. The CDR3 runs to 14 residues. Germline V gene lookup returns CDR1 SQVTM and CDR2 ANQGSEA. CDR3 DNA sequence: TGCAGCGTTGCCGGAGGGACAGTCTCCTACGAGCAGTACTTC. This sequence encodes CSVAGGTVSYEQYF.

CDR3 region: CASSHRTDQETQYF. CDR3 nucleotides: TGCGCCAGCAGCCATCGGACGGACCAAGAGACCCAGTACTTC. This sequence joins TRBV4-1 and TRBJ2-5, with D hard to call. Between the trimmed V and J ends, which lost 3 bases and 0 bases, there was a span of 8 bases. Per the germline V gene, CDR1 is MGHRA and CDR2 is YSYEKL. The CDR3 is made up of 14 amino acids.

The rearrangement joins TRBV29-1 to TRBJ2-3; TRBD2 aligns across 12 bases. The CDR3 length is 18 residues. CDR1 is SQVTM and CDR2 is ANQGSEA in the germline V gene. With V trimmed by 3 bases and J by 4 bases, 14 bases remained unmatched. In DNA form, the CDR3 reads TGCAGCGTTGACTCTAGGTGGCTAGCGGGGGGGCGTGCAGATACGCAGTATTTT. Translation gives CSVDSRWLAGGRADTQYF.

This clonotype was seen more than once but under ten times. The chain employs TRBV3-1 and TRBJ2-1, with D tentatively TRBD1 (5 bases). Trimming stripped 5 bases from V and 2 bases from J, with 16 bases between. Germline assignment: CDR1 LGHDT and CDR2 YNNKEL (reference sequence). The CDR3 sequence is 16 residues long. CDR3 residues: CASSIAKGPTYNEQFF. The CDR3 DNA reads TGTGCCAGCAGCATCGCGAAGGGGCCCACCTACAATGAGCAGTTCTTC.

In its sample, this clonotype was seen many times. The chain combines TRBV12-3 or TRBV12-4 with TRBJ1-2; the D is unclear. V was trimmed by 3 bases and J by 3 bases, leaving 14 bases between them. The length of the CDR3 is 15 residues. The CDR3, as DNA: TGTGCCAGCAGTTTTAACCCTACCGGGGACTATGGCTACACCTTC. Residues: CASSFNPTGDYGYTF.

The V and J genes are TRBV27 and TRBJ2-7; 9 nucleotides line up with TRBD1. In germline, CDR1 is MNHEY, CDR2 SMNVEV (reference sequence). The length of the CDR3 is 16 residues. V trimming: 2 bases; J trimming: 7 bases; junction bases outside the gene matches: 12. The CDR3 nucleotides are TGTGCCAGCAGTTTAATTAAGGGACAGGGTCCGGGGGAGCAGTACTTC. This codes for CASSLIKGQGPGEQYF.

This clonotype was detected only a few times. This chain connects TRBV20-1 to TRBJ1-5, with 8 bases lining up with TRBD1. This CDR3 contains 16 residues. Trimming cost V 0 bases and J 4 bases; bases outside gene matches: 8. The germline CDR1 and CDR2 sequences are DFQATT and SNEGSKA (reference sequence). CDR3 residues: CSARDTPDRVNQPQHF. In DNA, the CDR3 is TGCAGTGCTAGAGATACCCCGGACAGGGTGAATCAGCCCCAGCATTTT.

This clonotype was picked up a small number of times. The chain recombines TRBV18 with TRBJ1-6; no firm D call. Trimming stripped 2 bases from V and 0 bases from J, with 8 bases between. Germline V gene lookup returns CDR1 KGHSH and CDR2 LQKENI. This CDR3 region has 16 residues. This chain's CDR3 is CASSPTESSYNSPLHF. The CDR3 nucleotides are TGTGCCAGCTCACCAACAGAGAGCTCCTATAATTCACCCCTCCACTTT.

Many counts were recorded for this clonotype. The rearrangement links TRBV12-3 or TRBV12-4 to TRBJ1-1; D ambiguous. CDR3 size: 13 residues. Between the trimmed V and J ends, which lost 3 bases and 10 bases, there was a span of 15 bases. The CDR3 region has the DNA TGTGCCAGCAGTTTTTCGGCAGGTTATACAGCTTTCTTT. Protein sequence: CASSFSAGYTAFF.

This clonotype has a handful of counts. The V and J genes are TRBV7-9 and TRBJ2-3; the D is unclear. Germline CDR1 is SEHNR and CDR2 is FQNEAQ (reference sequence). Trimming stripped 1 base from V and 4 bases from J, with 15 bases between. The CDR3 sequence is 16 residues long. The CDR3 DNA follows: TGTGCCAGCAGCTTAGTCCTCCGAGGCCAGGCAGATACGCAGTATTTT. As protein: CASSLVLRGQADTQYF.

The V and J genes are TRBV27 and TRBJ2-7, with D perhaps TRBD1 or TRBD2 (5 bases each). With 5 bases removed from V and 4 bases from J, the gap between germline ends came to 21 bases. The germline V gene has CDR1 MNHEY and CDR2 SMNVEV (reference sequence). CDR3 length: 16 amino acids. This CDR3 reads CASSPKFGADGYEQYF. Written as DNA, the CDR3 is TGTGCCAGCAGTCCAAAATTCGGGGCGGATGGGTACGAGCAGTACTTC.

This chain links TRBV20-1 with TRBJ2-1; 9 nucleotides match TRBD2. V dropped 5 bases and J dropped 6; count of bases not matched to a gene: 5. CDR1 and CDR2 from the germline V gene are DFQATT and SNEGSKA (reference sequence). There are 13 residues in the CDR3. The CDR3 region is CSAPQRGVNEQFF. In DNA, the CDR3 is TGCAGTGCTCCCCAGCGGGGGGTCAATGAGCAGTTCTTC.

This clonotype was seen repeatedly, ten times or more. The chain has TRBV12-3 or TRBV12-4 and TRBJ2-7; TRBD1 might be the D (5 bases). This CDR3 comprises 14 residues. Trimming pared 3 bases from V and 4 bases from J, leaving 13 bases between. The CDR3 loop reads CASSFEQEFYEQYV. The CDR3 DNA is TGTGCCAGCAGTTTCGAACAGGAATTTTACGAGCAGTACGTC.

A few counts support this clonotype. V usage is TRBV2 and J usage is TRBJ1-1; possibly TRBD1 for D (5 bases). CDR3 length: 13 residues. Trimming left V 8 bases short and J 2 bases short, with 12 bases between. From germline, CDR1 is SNHLY and CDR2 FYNNEI. As DNA, the CDR3 is TGTGCCAGCTTTTTCGACAGCAACACTGAAGCTTTCTTT. As protein: CASFFDSNTEAFF.

V and J are TRBV5-8 and TRBJ2-7; 10 positions agree with TRBD1. CDR1 SGHTS and CDR2 YDEGEE come from the germline V gene. CDR3 length: 16 amino acids. Trimming took 0 bases from V and 3 from J; bases not matched to a gene: 6. The CDR3 coding sequence is TGTGCCAGCAGCTTGGCCCCGGGACAGGGGATCTACGAGCAGTACGTC. Its protein is CASSLAPGQGIYEQYV.

This clonotype was seen ten or more times. The genes are TRBV6-5 and TRBJ2-7; D not resolved. Germline-derived CDR1 and CDR2 are MNHEY and SVGAGI. The V gene lost 0 bases and the J gene lost 3 bases, with 12 bases spanning the gap. This CDR3 region has 15 residues. The CDR3 spells CASSYSEGPIYEQYF. The CDR3 DNA reads TGTGCCAGCAGTTACTCGGAAGGCCCAATCTACGAGCAGTACTTC.

This clonotype showed up just a few times. J is TRBJ2-5 and V is TRBV2; 9 bases agree with TRBD1. Germline V CDR1 and CDR2: SNHLY, FYNNEI. This CDR3 comprises 14 residues. V lost 6 bases to trimming and J lost 1 base; unmatched junction nucleotides: 3. CDR3 DNA sequence: TGTGCCAGCAGGACAGGGGGTTTCCAAGAGACCCAGTACTTC. Protein product: CASRTGGFQETQYF.

This clonotype was observed a handful of times. This chain uses TRBV27 with TRBJ2-5; 7 positions agree with TRBD1. Germline-derived CDR1 and CDR2 are MNHEY and SMNVEV (reference sequence). Trimming removed 5 bases from V and 5 bases from J; junction bases left unmatched: 11. The CDR3 length is 15 residues. CDR3 protein: CASSLRDSRRETQYF. As DNA, the CDR3 is TGTGCCAGCAGTCTCCGGGACAGTCGGCGGGAGACCCAGTACTTC.

This clonotype has only a few counts. The chain uses TRBV7-9 and TRBJ2-7; TRBD1 matches 8 bases. V was pared by 4 bases and J by 6 bases, with 11 bases of the junction left unmatched. CDR1 and CDR2 from the germline V gene are SEHNR and FQNEAQ (reference sequence). There are 15 residues in the CDR3. In DNA form, the CDR3 reads TGTGCCAGCAGCTCCCTCAGGGGGCTGCGGGGCGAGCAGTACTTC. Residues: CASSSLRGLRGEQYF.